Following are 5 T cell receptor beta chains from one sample sequenced in a study of blood T cell repertoires in COVID-19. Clones were read by immunoSEQ multiplex PCR, and TCRdb kept only the in-frame ones, dropping some. This sample has 200,000 to 250,000 clones; less than 90% occur once, and the top ten carry approximately 4%. Sequencing was carried out using PBMCs or T cells enriched from blood (not recorded which). These receptors came from a woman aged 30 to 39 who had been exposed to COVID-19.

The rearrangement uses TRBV6-5 and TRBJ1-4; 8 bases align to TRBD1. The V segment lost 8 bases and the J segment 8 bases; nucleotides outside the gene matches: 10. Looked up from germline, CDR1 is MNHEY and CDR2 is SVGAGI. The CDR3 is 14 residues long. The CDR3 DNA follows: TGTGCCAGCTCACGGACAGGGAGCAGGGAAAAACTGTTTTTT. Translating gives CASSRTGSREKLFF.

This chain uses TRBV19 with TRBJ1-2; no reliable D call. Germline-derived CDR1 and CDR2 are LNHDA and SQIVND (reference sequence). V was pared by 7 bases and J by 0 bases, with 6 bases between. This CDR3 is 12 amino acids long. The CDR3 region is CASTQTNYGYTF. In nucleotides, the CDR3 is TGTGCCAGTACACAGACTAACTATGGCTACACCTTC.

On this clone: At one end the junction does not follow the germline gene, possibly because of a read error. The rearrangement uses TRBV28 and TRBJ1-5; D uncertain. CDR1 is MDHEN and CDR2 is SYDVKM in the germline V gene. There are 15 residues in the CDR3. The CDR3 loop is CASSFGSYSNQPQHF. For the CDR3, the DNA is TGTGCCAGCAGTTTCGGCAGTTATAGCAATCAGCCTCAGCATTTT.

This sequence joins TRBV29-1 and TRBJ2-7; no definite D call. Deletions cut 0 bases from V and 0 bases from J, with 12 bases between. The CDR3 extends over 15 amino acids. The germline V gene has CDR1 SQVTM and CDR2 ANQGSEA. Here the CDR3 DNA reads TGCAGCGTTGAAGATGATCCAGGAAGCTCCTACGAGCAGTACTTC. It is translated as CSVEDDPGSSYEQYF.

To note about this clone: Other DNA sequences in the same sample also yield this CDR3. In DNA, the CDR3 is TGTGCCAGCAGCGTAATTACAGAGAACACTGAAGCTTTCTTT. It translates to CASSVITENTEAFF. The chain couples TRBV9 to TRBJ1-1, with D uncertain. V shed 1 base and J shed 1 base, with 8 bases lying between them. The CDR3 consists of 14 residues. Per germline, CDR1 SGDLS and CDR2 YYNGEE. Full variable domain (rest looked up from reference TRBV9 and TRBJ1-1): DSGVTQTPKHLITATGQRVTLRCSPRSGDLSVYWYQQSLDQGLQFLIQYYNGEERAKGNILERFSAQQFPDLHSELNLSSLELGDSALYFCASSVITENTEAFFGQGTRLTVV.